One and the same sample provided the 27 T cell receptor beta chains below, sequenced in a study of graft-versus-host responses after intestinal transplantation. What these receptors recognize is not known. Some clones are missing from TCRdb's copy, which holds only in-frame ones; the method was immunoSEQ multiplex PCR. This sample has more than 100,000 clones; roughly 93% occur once, and the top ten carry more than 0.9%. The starting material was unstimulated CD8+ T cells sorted from spleen or lymph node cells, obtained before intestinal transplant. All receptors derive from a human donor who received an intestinal transplant.

V and J are TRBV10-2 and TRBJ2-6, with 11 bases identical to TRBD1. J gave up 3 bases and V 4 bases, and 8 bases lay outside the gene matches. Germline V gene lookup returns CDR1 WSHSY and CDR2 SAAADI. The CDR3 extends over 18 amino acids. Here the CDR3 DNA reads TGCGCCAGCAGTGGAATCGGGACAGGGGGGAATGGGGCCAACGTCCTGACTTTC. Protein: CASSGIGTGGNGANVLTF.

This chain uses TRBV11-3 with TRBJ1-6; D call uncertain. V lost 0 bases and J lost 7, with 10 bases in between. Germline loops: CDR1 SGHNT, CDR2 YENEEA. The CDR3 is 15 amino acids. The CDR3 spells CASSLDRRWNSPLHF. In DNA form, the CDR3 reads TGTGCCAGCAGCTTAGACAGGAGATGGAATTCACCCCTCCACTTT.

V is TRBV7-8 and J is TRBJ1-2; D is perhaps TRBD1 (5 bases). Germline CDR1 SGHVS, CDR2 FQNEAQ. The CDR3 has 15 amino acids. Trimming took 5 bases from V and 3 from J, leaving 16 bases between them. The CDR3 DNA is TGTGCCAGCAGCGAACAAGACAGCCCCTACTATGGCTACACCTTC. Its protein is CASSEQDSPYYGYTF.

V and J are TRBV30 and TRBJ1-1; perhaps TRBD1 as D (5 bases). Trimming removed 1 base from V and 11 bases from J, with 20 bases in between. Germline loops: CDR1 GTSNPN, CDR2 SVGIG (reference sequence). The CDR3 is 14 residues long. This CDR3 is CAWSETMLGEVAFF. Written as DNA, the CDR3 is TGTGCCTGGAGTGAGACTATGTTAGGGGAGGTCGCTTTCTTT.

The chain couples TRBV5-1 to TRBJ2-7; D not resolved. Germline loops: CDR1 SGHRS, CDR2 YFSETQ. The CDR3 extends over 12 amino acids. V shed 2 bases and J shed 5 bases, with 8 bases lying between them. The CDR3 sequence: CASSLTAHEQYF. The CDR3 DNA sequence: TGCGCCAGCAGCTTAACAGCCCACGAGCAGTACTTC.

J is TRBJ2-3 and V is TRBV5-5; D is unclear. Trimming cost V 6 bases and J 0 bases, with 14 bases left between them. Germline loops: CDR1 SGHKS, CDR2 YYEKEE (reference sequence). The CDR3 loop spans 15 amino acids. CDR3 in amino acids: CASTHPGTSTDTQYF. As DNA, the CDR3 is TGTGCCAGCACCCATCCTGGAACTAGCACAGATACGCAGTATTTT.

The DNA of the CDR3 is TGTGCCAGCAGCGCCCGAGGGCCTGAAGCTTTCTTT. It yields the protein CASSARGPEAFF. V and J are TRBV7-9 and TRBJ1-1; D is uncertain. The V and J ends lost 5 bases and 6 bases respectively, with 10 bases between them. This CDR3 has 12 amino acids. The germline V gene encodes CDR1 SEHNR and CDR2 FQNEAQ (reference sequence). The full variable domain, in which reference TRBV7-9 and TRBJ1-1 provide the parts outside the CDR3, is DTGVSQNPRHKITKRGQNVTFRCDPISEHNRLYWYRQTLGQGPEFLTYFQNEAQLEKSRLLSDRFSAERPKGSFSTLEIQRTEQGDSAMYLCASSARGPEAFFGQGTRLTVV.

This chain uses TRBV6-6 with TRBJ2-3, with a tentative D call TRBD1 (5 bases). The length of the CDR3 is 15 residues. Trimming left V 0 bases short and J 6 bases short, with 13 bases between. The V gene's germline CDR1 is MNHNY and CDR2 SVGAGI (reference sequence). CDR3 protein: CASSYSGPGADTQYF. CDR3 nucleotides: TGTGCCAGCAGTTACTCAGGTCCTGGGGCCGATACGCAGTATTTT.

The chain is built from TRBV12-5 and TRBJ1-5; no definite D call. Trimming pared 1 base from V and 4 bases from J, leaving 2 bases between. Germline CDR1 LGHNT, CDR2 FRNRAP. CDR3 length: 12 residues. The CDR3 spells CASGLGNQPQHF. The CDR3 region has the DNA TGTGCTAGTGGTTTGGGTAATCAGCCCCAGCATTTT.

This clone showed up just a few times. V and J are TRBV4-1 and TRBJ1-1; no definite D call. CDR3 length: 15 residues. CDR1 and CDR2 from the germline V gene are MGHRA and YSYEKL. V lost 0 bases, J lost 1 base, and 9 bases lay in between. As DNA, the CDR3 is TGCGCCAGCAGCCAAGAGCAGGTGGGGAACACTGAAGCTTTCTTT. It encodes CASSQEQVGNTEAFF.

This sequence joins TRBV5-1 and TRBJ2-5, with TRBD2 matching over 10 bases. J was trimmed by 3 bases and V by 1 base; bases with no gene match: 0. The V gene's germline CDR1 is SGHRS and CDR2 YFSETQ. The CDR3 sequence is 14 residues long. CDR3 sequence (DNA): TGCGCCAGCAGCTTGACTAGCGGGGAAGAGACCCAGTACTTC. This sequence encodes CASSLTSGEETQYF.

The rearrangement joins TRBV7-8 to TRBJ2-3; 7 nucleotides align to TRBD1. This CDR3 contains 15 residues. The ends lost 5 bases at V and 5 bases at J; junction bases unmatched: 10. CDR1 is SGHVS and CDR2 is FQNEAQ in the germline V gene. In DNA, the CDR3 is TGTGCCAGCAGCGCGCAGGGGGTTAGGATAGATACGCAGTATTTT. The encoded protein is CASSAQGVRIDTQYF.

The chain links TRBV4-2 to TRBJ2-1; 7 bases agree with TRBD1. The CDR3 extends over 16 amino acids. V lost 0 bases to trimming and J lost 2 bases; unmatched junction nucleotides: 4. Germline assignment: CDR1 LGHNA and CDR2 YNFKEQ. CDR3 sequence reads: CASSQDPQGAYNEQFF. The CDR3 nucleotides are TGTGCCAGCAGCCAAGATCCCCAGGGGGCCTACAATGAGCAGTTCTTC.

V gene TRBV10-2 combines with J gene TRBJ2-2, with D hard to call. The CDR3 spans 11 residues. Trimming pared 7 bases from V and 5 bases from J, leaving 5 bases between. Germline CDR1 reads WSHSY; CDR2 reads SAAADI. The CDR3 reads CASIATGELFF. In DNA form, the CDR3 reads TGCGCCAGCATAGCAACCGGGGAGCTGTTTTTT.

The table lists this clone with a count of one. The CDR3 region is CATSSIDSQETQYF. The CDR3 DNA sequence: TGTGCCACCAGCAGCATTGACAGCCAAGAGACCCAGTACTTC. This chain connects TRBV15 to TRBJ2-5; D possibly corresponds to TRBD1 (5 bases). CDR3 length: 14 residues. The V gene lost 3 bases and the J gene lost 1 base, with 9 bases spanning the gap. The germline V gene encodes CDR1 LNHNV and CDR2 YYDKDF (reference sequence).

V is TRBV11-2 and J is TRBJ2-7; D is unresolved. Per germline, CDR1 SGHAT and CDR2 FQNNGV. The CDR3 runs to 13 residues. Trimming removed 4 bases at V and 0 bases at J, with 7 bases between. The CDR3 here is CASSSSGSYEQYF. CDR3 coding DNA: TGTGCCAGCAGCTCTTCGGGCTCCTACGAGCAGTACTTC.

The chain couples TRBV7-4 to TRBJ1-1; D gene ambiguous. With 5 bases removed from V and 1 base from J, the gap between germline ends came to 11 bases. This CDR3 spans 14 amino acids. The V gene's germline CDR1 is SGHVT and CDR2 SQSDAQ. The CDR3, as DNA: TGTGCCAGCAGCCAGGCGGGGTGGAACACTGAAGCTTTCTTT. Residues: CASSQAGWNTEAFF.

The chain is built from TRBV19 and TRBJ2-1; no definite D call. The V gene lost 5 bases and the J gene lost 4 bases, with 6 bases spanning the gap. In germline, CDR1 is LNHDA, CDR2 SQIVND (reference sequence). The CDR3 covers 12 residues. CDR3 region: CASSHGYNEQFF. The DNA for the CDR3 is TGTGCCAGTAGTCATGGATACAATGAGCAGTTCTTC. Together with reference TRBV19 and TRBJ2-1, the CDR3 gives the full variable domain: DGGITQSPKYLFRKEGQNVTLSCEQNLNHDAMYWYRQDPGQGLRLIYYSQIVNDFQKGDIAEGYSVSREKKESFPLTVTSAQKNPTAFYLCASSHGYNEQFFGPGTRLTVL.

The chain links TRBV14 to TRBJ2-2, with D unresolved. Trimming left V 0 bases short and J 5 bases short, with 13 bases between. Germline V gene sequence: CDR1 SGHDN, CDR2 FVKESK. The CDR3 length is 16 residues. CDR3 amino acids: CASSQDETYTTGELFF. CDR3 DNA: TGTGCCAGCAGCCAAGATGAGACTTACACAACCGGGGAGCTGTTTTTT.

The V and J genes are TRBV10-1 and TRBJ2-1, with D possibly being TRBD1 (6 bases). The CDR3 is 13 residues long. The V and J ends lost 5 bases and 1 base respectively, with 6 bases between them. Per germline, CDR1 WNHNN and CDR2 SYGVQD (reference sequence). The CDR3 DNA is TGCGCCAGCAGTCAGGGGTCCTACAATGAGCAGTTCTTC. Translated: CASSQGSYNEQFF.

This clone was detected only once. The junction departs from germline at one end; a sequencing error may be responsible. The V gene is TRBV9, the J gene TRBJ2-3; either TRBD1 or TRBD2 may fit D (5 bases each). Germline loops: CDR1 SGDLS, CDR2 YYNGEE. The CDR3 has 11 residues. The chain's CDR3 is CAGSEGDTQYF. CDR3 DNA sequence: TGTGCCGGCAGCGAGGGGGATACGCAGTATTTT.

A single count supports this clone. The rearrangement joins TRBV11-2 to TRBJ1-2; a possible D gene is TRBD1 (6 bases). Germline V gene lookup returns CDR1 SGHAT and CDR2 FQNNGV. This CDR3 contains 14 residues. The V end was cut by 4 bases, the J end by 2 bases, with 11 bases between. As DNA, the CDR3 is TGTGCCAGCAGCTCCCCCCAGGGGAACTATGGCTACACCTTC. It yields the protein CASSSPQGNYGYTF.

The J gene is TRBJ2-5, the V gene TRBV29-1, with TRBD1 as a possible D gene (7 bases). Trimming cost V 6 bases and J 2 bases, with 19 bases left between them. This CDR3 has 15 amino acids. In germline, CDR1 is SQVTM, CDR2 ANQGSEA. DNA of the CDR3: TGCAGCGTACCGACAGGGCGCGGGGCTCAAGAGACCCAGTACTTC. This translates into CSVPTGRGAQETQYF.

The chain combines TRBV29-1 with TRBJ2-6; 7 positions match TRBD1. The trim removed 7 bases at V and 0 bases at J, leaving 18 bases unmatched. The CDR3 contains 19 residues. Germline loops: CDR1 SQVTM, CDR2 ANQGSEA. CDR3 residues: CSALLSGTESVSGANVLTF. CDR3 nucleotides: TGCAGCGCCCTCCTTTCCGGGACAGAGAGTGTCTCTGGGGCCAACGTCCTGACTTTC.

This chain joins TRBV11-2 and TRBJ2-1; D is perhaps TRBD2 (7 bases). The CDR3 is 15 residues long. The V gene lost 3 bases and the J gene lost 2 bases, with 11 bases spanning the gap. The V gene's germline CDR1 is SGHAT and CDR2 FQNNGV. This chain's CDR3 is CASSLSGGAYNEQFF. CDR3 nucleotides: TGTGCCAGCAGCTTGTCGGGGGGCGCCTACAATGAGCAGTTCTTC.

This rearrangement joins TRBV29-1 to TRBJ2-4; 12 positions match TRBD2. CDR3 length: 15 residues. Germline lookup yields CDR1 SQVTM and CDR2 ANQGSEA. The V segment lost 6 bases and the J segment 6 bases; nucleotides outside the gene matches: 9. The CDR3 is CSVRLAGDGGNIQYF. The CDR3 DNA reads as TGCAGCGTCCGACTAGCGGGGGACGGCGGAAACATTCAGTACTTC.

The chain carries TRBV25-1 and TRBJ2-3, with 13 bases identical to TRBD2. The CDR3 is made up of 15 amino acids. Germline trimming cut 5 bases from V and 5 bases from J; bases unmatched to any gene: 4. Germline V gene data show CDR1 as MGHDK and CDR2 as SYGVNS. The CDR3 reads CASSYTSGGGDTQYF. The DNA of the CDR3 is TGTGCCAGCAGTTACACTAGCGGGGGGGGAGATACGCAGTATTTT.